This TCR beta chain was obtained from a study of blood T cell repertoires in COVID-19. The CDR3 runs to 13 residues. CDR1 is WSHSY, CDR2 SAAADI, per germline. Trimming pared 0 bases from V and 4 bases from J, leaving 3 bases between. Here immunoSEQ multiplex PCR was the method, and the copy in TCRdb shows in-frame clones only, minus some. The table has 200,000 to 250,000 clones, roughly nine tenths seen once; the top ten hold roughly 12%. This clone has just a few counts. V gene TRBV10-2 combines with J gene TRBJ1-4, with D unresolved. Source material: peripheral blood. The clonotype originates from a woman aged 18-35 years who had recovered from COVID-19. CDR3 region: CASSESINEKLFF. As DNA, the CDR3 is TGCGCCAGCAGTGAGTCTATTAATGAAAAACTGTTTTTT.